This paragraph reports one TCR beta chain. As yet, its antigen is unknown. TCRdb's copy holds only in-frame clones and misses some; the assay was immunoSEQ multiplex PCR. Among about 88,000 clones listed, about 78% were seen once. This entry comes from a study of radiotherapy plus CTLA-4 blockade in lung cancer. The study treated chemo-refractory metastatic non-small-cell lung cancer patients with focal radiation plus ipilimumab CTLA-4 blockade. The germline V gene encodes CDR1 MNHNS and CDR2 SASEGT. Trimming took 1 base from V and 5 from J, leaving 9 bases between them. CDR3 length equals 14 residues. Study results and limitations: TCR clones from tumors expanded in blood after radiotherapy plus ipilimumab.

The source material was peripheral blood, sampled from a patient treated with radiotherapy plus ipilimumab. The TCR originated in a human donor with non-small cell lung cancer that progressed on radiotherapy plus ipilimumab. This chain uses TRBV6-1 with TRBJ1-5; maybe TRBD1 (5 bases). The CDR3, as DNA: TGTGCCAGCAGTGAAGAAACCAGGGATCAGCCCCAGCATTTT. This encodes CASSEETRDQPQHF.